The TCR beta chain under discussion was sequenced for a study of regulatory T cells in long-lasting Graves disease. Researchers made TCR beta libraries by using iRepertoire HTBI primers and running Arm-PCR on CDR3 regions. TCRdb reprocessed the multiplex PCR reads via MiXCR and lists one record per CDR3 protein. Of roughly 300,000 distinct CDR3 sequences in the sample, 15% to 20% were seen once. Study-level results: TRBV28 was favored in persistent disease, as were TRBJ1-2 and TRBJ2-5. Researchers examined only peripheral blood and not thyroid tissue. Persistent Graves' disease cases displayed lower TCR diversity than newly diagnosed ones.

Time point in this sample: persistent/refractory GD, antithyroid drugs over 5 years with positive TRAb. With RNA extracted from PBMCs as input, the TCR library was made. Regarding this clonotype: Antigen unknown.

This CDR3 has 20 amino acids. Trimming took 3 bases from V and 2 from J; bases not matched to a gene: 17. The germline gives CDR1 MGHRA, CDR2 YSYEKL. The receptor comes from a female donor with Graves disease. Specimen: peripheral blood mononuclear cells (PBMCs), collected when the disease was refractory, from a patient treated with antithyroid drugs. The chain employs TRBV4-1 and TRBJ2-5; 11 nucleotides line up with TRBD2. The CDR3 sequence: CASSHLAGLAGILRQETQYF. The CDR3 DNA reads TGCGCCAGCAGCCACCTAGCAGGACTAGCGGGTATATTACGACAAGAGACCCAGTACTTC.